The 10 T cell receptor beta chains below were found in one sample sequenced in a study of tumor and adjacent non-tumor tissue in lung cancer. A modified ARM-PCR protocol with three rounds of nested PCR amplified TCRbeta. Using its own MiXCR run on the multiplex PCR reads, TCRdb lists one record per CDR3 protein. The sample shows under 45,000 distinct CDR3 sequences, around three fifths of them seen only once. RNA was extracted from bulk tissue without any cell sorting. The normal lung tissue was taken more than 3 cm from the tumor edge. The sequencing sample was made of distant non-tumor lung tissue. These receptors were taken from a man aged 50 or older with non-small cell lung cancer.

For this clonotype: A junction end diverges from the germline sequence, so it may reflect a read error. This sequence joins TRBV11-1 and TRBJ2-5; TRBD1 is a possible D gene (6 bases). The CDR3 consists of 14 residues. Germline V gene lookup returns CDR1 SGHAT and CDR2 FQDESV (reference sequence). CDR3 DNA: TGTGCCAGCAACTCGACAGGAAACCGAGAGACCCAGTGCTTC. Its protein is CASNSTGNRETQCF.

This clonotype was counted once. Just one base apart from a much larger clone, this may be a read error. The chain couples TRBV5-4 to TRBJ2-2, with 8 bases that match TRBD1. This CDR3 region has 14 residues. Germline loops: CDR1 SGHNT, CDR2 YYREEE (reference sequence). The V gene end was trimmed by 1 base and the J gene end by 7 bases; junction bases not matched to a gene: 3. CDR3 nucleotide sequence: TGTGCCAGCAGCTTGCAGGGGGCTTGCGGGGAGCTGTTTTTT. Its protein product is CASSLQGACGELFF.

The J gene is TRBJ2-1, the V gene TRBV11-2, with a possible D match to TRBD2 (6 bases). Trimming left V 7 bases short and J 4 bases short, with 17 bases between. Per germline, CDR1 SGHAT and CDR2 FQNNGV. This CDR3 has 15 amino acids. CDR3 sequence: CASNLRDGSYNEQFF. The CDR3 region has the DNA TGTGCCAGCAACTTGCGGGACGGTAGTTACAATGAGCAGTTCTTC.

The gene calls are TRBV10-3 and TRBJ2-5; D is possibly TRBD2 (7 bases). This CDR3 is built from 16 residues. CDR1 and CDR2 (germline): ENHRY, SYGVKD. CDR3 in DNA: TGTGTCGCCGCTGGGACTATAACTCAGGGGCGAGAGACCCAGTACTTC. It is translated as CVAAGTITQGRETQYF.

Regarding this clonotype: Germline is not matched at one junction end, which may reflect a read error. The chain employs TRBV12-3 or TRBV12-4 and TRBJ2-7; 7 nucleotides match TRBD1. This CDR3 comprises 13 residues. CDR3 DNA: TGTGCCAGCAACCGCGACAGGGTCGGCGAGCAATACTTC. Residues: CASNRDRVGEQYF.

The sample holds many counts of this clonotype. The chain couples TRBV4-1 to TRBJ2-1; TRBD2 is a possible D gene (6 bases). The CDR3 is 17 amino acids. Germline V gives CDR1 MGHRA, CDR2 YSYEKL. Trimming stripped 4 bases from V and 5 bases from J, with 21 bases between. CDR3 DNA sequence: TGCGCCAGCAGCCGAGTTGGGGGGACCTATCCTAACAATGAGCAGTTCTTC. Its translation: CASSRVGGTYPNNEQFF.

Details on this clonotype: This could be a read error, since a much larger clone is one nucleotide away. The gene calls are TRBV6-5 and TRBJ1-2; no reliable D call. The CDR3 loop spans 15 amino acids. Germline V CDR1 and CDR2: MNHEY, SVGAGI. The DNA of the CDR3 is TGTGTCAGCAGTTACTCTTCCAGGACCTATTATGGCTACACCTTC. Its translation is CVSSYSSRTYYGYTF.

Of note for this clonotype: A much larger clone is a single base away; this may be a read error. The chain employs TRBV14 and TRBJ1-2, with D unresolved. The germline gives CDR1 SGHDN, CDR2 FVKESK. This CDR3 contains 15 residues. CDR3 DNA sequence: TGTGCCAGCAGCCAAGAGGCCAGGCCTAACTATGGCTGCACCTTC. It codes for CASSQEARPNYGCTF.

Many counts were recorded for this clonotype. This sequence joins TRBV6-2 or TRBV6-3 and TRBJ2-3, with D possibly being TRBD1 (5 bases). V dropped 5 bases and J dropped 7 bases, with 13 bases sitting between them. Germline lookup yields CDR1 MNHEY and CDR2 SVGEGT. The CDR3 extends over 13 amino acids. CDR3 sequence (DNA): TGTGCCAGCAGTACCCAGACAGTAAATACGCAGTATTTT. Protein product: CASSTQTVNTQYF.

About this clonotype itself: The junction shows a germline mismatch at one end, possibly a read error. CDR3 region: CATSLEFDHPPDTQYF. The CDR3 DNA reads TGTGCCACCAGCTTAGAATTCGATCATCCCCCCGATACGCAGTATTTT. The chain recombines TRBV11-2 with TRBJ2-3, with unresolved D. Germline CDR1 and CDR2: SGHAT and FQNNGV. This CDR3 is built from 16 residues. Together with reference TRBV11-2 and TRBJ2-3, the CDR3 gives the full variable domain: EAGVAQSPRYKIIEKRQSVAFWCNPISGHATLYWYQQILGQGPKLLIQFQNNGVVDDSQLPKDRFSAERLKGVDSTLKIQPAKLEDSAVYLCATSLEFDHPPDTQYFGPGTRLTVL.